The rows below give T cell receptor beta chains drawn from one sample of a study of blood T cell repertoires in COVID-19. Clones were sequenced by immunoSEQ multiplex PCR, and TCRdb holds only the in-frame ones, with some missing. The sample lists fewer than 75,000 clones, 89% occurring once. What was sequenced was peripheral blood. The origin of the receptors is a man older than 75 with acute or convalescent COVID-19. The CDR3 runs from the conserved cysteine through the conserved F or W. The order of the fields is V gene, J gene, CDR3 protein.

>TRBV29-1|TRBJ2-5
CSVELPGETQYF
>TRBV7-6|TRBJ2-4
CASSLVNLIYF
>TRBV25-1|TRBJ1-2
CASSNQGPNYGYTF
>TRBV5-1|TRBJ2-2
CASRYSGGNTGELFF
>TRBV12-5|TRBJ1-1
CASGPPWGGGTEAFF
>TRBV5-1|TRBJ2-2
CASSPGGAVNTGELFF
>TRBV19|TRBJ1-1
CASSVGTGGTEAFF
>TRBV7-2|TRBJ2-3
CASTDRTGGRSTDTQYF
>TRBV19|TRBJ1-5
CASSIRTGYNQPQHF
>TRBV15|TRBJ1-4
CATSRSREELFF
>TRBV24-1|TRBJ1-1
CATSDVMNTEAFF
>TRBV2|TRBJ1-4
CASGGQGTKLFF
>TRBV19|TRBJ2-7
CASSARLQVSYEQYF
>TRBV2|TRBJ1-4
CASRSWVTGINEKLFF
>TRBV14|TRBJ2-7
CASSQDWWQGGTEQYF
>TRBV18|TRBJ2-5
CASSSYRDSQETQYF
>TRBV27|TRBJ2-2
CASKGRPGGVGELFF
>TRBV20-1|TRBJ1-5
CSASVGALEPQHF
>TRBV6-5|TRBJ2-7
CASSYSDRIYEQYF
>TRBV4-1|TRBJ2-5
CASSQDPLAGSAGEDQYF
>TRBV27|TRBJ2-7
CASSFSTGNEQYF
>TRBV7-9|TRBJ2-3
CASSLGTGDHTDTQYF
>TRBV2|TRBJ2-5
CASRQDQETQYF
>TRBV11-1|TRBJ2-2
CASSLQGATNTGELFF
>TRBV4-1|TRBJ1-4
CASSQEGGRGRTNEKLFF
>TRBV5-1|TRBJ1-1
CASSSRVDTEAFF
>TRBV29-1|TRBJ1-2
CSVLTGGYHGYTF
>TRBV5-4|TRBJ1-2
CASSFTGLNYGYTF